This note documents a single TCR beta chain sequence. This sample stems from a study of blood T cell repertoires in COVID-19. At the level of the study: T cells, B-cell-depleted T cells, or PBMCs supplied cDNA or gDNA.

V lost 4 bases and J 7 bases, leaving 8 bases between the germline ends. Per germline, CDR1 LGHDT and CDR2 YNNKEL (reference sequence). The CDR3 consists of 12 residues. Here immunoSEQ multiplex PCR was the method, and the copy in TCRdb shows in-frame clones only, minus some. The table has some 240,000 clones, 80% seen once. V usage is TRBV3-1 (or the pseudogene TRBV3-2) and J usage is TRBJ1-5, with TRBD1 as a possible D gene (6 bases). The sample taken for sequencing was peripheral blood. This receptor was identified in a human donor in a cohort sampled during active COVID-19. The CDR3 DNA reads as TGTGCCAGCAGCCCAGGGGCGCAGCCCCAGCATTTT. It specifies CASSPGAQPQHF.